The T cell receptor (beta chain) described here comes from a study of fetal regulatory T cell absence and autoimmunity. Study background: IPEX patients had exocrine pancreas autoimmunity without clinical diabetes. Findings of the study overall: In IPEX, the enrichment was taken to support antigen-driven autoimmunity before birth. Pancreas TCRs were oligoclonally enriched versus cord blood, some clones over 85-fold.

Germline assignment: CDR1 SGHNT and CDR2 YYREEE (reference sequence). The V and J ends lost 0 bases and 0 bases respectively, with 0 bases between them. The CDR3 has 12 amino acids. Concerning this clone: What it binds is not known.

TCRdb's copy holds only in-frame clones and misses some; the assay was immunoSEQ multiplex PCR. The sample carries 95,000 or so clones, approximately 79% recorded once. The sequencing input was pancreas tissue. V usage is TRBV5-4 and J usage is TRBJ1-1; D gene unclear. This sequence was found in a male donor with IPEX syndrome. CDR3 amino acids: CASSLVNTEAFF. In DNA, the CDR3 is TGTGCCAGCAGCTTGGTGAACACTGAAGCTTTCTTT.